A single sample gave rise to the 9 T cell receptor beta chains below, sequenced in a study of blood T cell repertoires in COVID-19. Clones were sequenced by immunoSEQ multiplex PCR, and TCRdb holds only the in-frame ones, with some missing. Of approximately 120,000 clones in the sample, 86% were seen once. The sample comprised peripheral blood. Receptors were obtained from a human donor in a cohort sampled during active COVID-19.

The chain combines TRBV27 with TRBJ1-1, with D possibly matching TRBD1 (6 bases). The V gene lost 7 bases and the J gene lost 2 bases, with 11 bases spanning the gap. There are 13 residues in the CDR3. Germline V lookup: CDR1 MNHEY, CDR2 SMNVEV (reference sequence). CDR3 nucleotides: TGTGCCAGCACTCGGACAGTTAACACTGAAGCTTTCTTT. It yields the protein CASTRTVNTEAFF.

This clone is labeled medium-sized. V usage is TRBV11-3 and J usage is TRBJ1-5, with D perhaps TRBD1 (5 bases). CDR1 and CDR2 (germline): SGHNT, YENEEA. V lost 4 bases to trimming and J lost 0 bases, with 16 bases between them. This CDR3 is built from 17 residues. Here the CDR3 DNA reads TGTGCCAGCAGCTGCGGGACGGCACATTATAGCAATCAGCCCCAGCATTTT. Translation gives CASSCGTAHYSNQPQHF.

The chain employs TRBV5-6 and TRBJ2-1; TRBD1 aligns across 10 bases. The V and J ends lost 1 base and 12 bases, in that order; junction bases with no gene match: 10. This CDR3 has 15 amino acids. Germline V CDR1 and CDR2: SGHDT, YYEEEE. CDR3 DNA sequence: TGTGCCAGCAGCTTGTTCTCGGGACAGGGGTCAGGGCAGTTCTTC. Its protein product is CASSLFSGQGSGQFF.

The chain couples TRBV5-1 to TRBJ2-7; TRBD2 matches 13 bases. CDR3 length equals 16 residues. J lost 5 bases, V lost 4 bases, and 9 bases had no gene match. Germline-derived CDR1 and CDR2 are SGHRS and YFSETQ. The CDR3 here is CASSPPRTSGRDEQYF. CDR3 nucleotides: TGCGCCAGCAGCCCTCCCCGGACTAGCGGGAGAGACGAGCAGTACTTC.

CDR3 sequence reads: CATSDTKSGVNEQFF. The CDR3 DNA follows: TGTGCCACCAGTGATACCAAAAGCGGGGTCAATGAGCAGTTCTTC. The chain recombines TRBV24-1 with TRBJ2-1; TRBD2 agrees at 7 bases. J was trimmed by 6 bases and V by 3 bases; bases with no gene match: 7. CDR1 is KGHDR, CDR2 SFDVKD, per germline. The CDR3 runs 15 residues.

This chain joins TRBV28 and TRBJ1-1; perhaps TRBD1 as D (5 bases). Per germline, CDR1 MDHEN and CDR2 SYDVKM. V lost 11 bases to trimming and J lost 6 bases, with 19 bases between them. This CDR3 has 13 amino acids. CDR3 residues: CACLRGGEAEAFF. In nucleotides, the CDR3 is TGTGCCTGCCTTCGGGGGGGAGAGGCTGAAGCTTTCTTT.

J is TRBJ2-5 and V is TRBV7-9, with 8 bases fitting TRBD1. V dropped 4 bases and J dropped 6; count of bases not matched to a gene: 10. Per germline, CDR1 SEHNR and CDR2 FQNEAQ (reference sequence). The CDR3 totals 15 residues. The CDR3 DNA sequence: TGTGCCAGCAGCTCCCCCGGGGACAGGCTTCAGACCCAGTACTTC. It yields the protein CASSSPGDRLQTQYF.

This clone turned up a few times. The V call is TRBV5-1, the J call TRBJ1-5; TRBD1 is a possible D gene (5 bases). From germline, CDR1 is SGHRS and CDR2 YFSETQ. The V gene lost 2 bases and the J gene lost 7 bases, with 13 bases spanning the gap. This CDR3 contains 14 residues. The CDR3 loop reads CASSFGGSGQPQHF. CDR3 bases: TGCGCCAGCAGCTTCGGGGGGAGCGGCCAGCCCCAGCATTTT.

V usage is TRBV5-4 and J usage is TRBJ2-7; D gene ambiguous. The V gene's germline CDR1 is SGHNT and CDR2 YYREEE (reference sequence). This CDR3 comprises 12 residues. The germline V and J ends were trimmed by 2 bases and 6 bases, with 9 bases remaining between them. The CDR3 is CASSFSGGEQYF. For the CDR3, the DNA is TGTGCCAGCAGCTTTTCAGGTGGCGAGCAGTACTTC.